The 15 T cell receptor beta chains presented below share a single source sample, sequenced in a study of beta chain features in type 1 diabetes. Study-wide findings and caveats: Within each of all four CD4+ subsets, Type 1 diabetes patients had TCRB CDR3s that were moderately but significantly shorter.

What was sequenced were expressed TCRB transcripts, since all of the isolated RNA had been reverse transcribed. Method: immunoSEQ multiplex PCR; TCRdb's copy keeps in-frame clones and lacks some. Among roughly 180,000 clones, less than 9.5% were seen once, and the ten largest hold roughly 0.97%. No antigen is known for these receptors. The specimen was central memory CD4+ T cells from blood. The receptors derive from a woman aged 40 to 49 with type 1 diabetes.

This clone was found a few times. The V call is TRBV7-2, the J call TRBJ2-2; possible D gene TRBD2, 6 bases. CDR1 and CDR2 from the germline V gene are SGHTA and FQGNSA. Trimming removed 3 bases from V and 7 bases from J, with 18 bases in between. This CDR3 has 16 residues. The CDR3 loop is CASSFARGGTGGELFF. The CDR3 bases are TGTGCCAGCAGCTTTGCCCGCGGAGGGACTGGCGGGGAGCTGTTTTTT.

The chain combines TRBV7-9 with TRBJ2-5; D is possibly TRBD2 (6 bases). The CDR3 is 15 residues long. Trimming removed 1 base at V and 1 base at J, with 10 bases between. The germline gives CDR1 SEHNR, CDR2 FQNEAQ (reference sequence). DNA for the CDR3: TGTGCCAGCAGCTTAGGACTAGGGTCCCAAGAGACCCAGTACTTC. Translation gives CASSLGLGSQETQYF.

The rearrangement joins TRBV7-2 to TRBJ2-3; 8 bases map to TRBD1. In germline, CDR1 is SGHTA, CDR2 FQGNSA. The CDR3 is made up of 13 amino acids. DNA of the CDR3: TGTGCAACAGGGGGGCTTACATCAGATACGCAGTATTTT. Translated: CATGGLTSDTQYF.

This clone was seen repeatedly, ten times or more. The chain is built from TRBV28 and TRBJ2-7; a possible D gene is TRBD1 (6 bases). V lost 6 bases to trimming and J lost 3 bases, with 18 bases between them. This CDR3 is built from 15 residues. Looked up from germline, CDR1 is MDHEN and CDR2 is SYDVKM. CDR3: CASSSWTDRRYEQYF. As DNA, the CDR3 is TGTGCCAGCAGCTCCTGGACAGATCGGCGCTACGAGCAGTACTTC.

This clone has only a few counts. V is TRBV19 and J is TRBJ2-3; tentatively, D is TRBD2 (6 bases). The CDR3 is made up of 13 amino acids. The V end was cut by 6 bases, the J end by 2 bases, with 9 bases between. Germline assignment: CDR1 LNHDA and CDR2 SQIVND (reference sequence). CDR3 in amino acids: CASSGGYTDTQYF. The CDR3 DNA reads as TGTGCCAGTAGCGGGGGTTACACAGATACGCAGTATTTT.

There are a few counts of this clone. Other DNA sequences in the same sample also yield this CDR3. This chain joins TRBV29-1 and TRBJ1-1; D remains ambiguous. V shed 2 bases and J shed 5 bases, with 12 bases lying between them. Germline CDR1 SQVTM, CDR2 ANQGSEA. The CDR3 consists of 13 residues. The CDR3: CSVERAGGTEAFF. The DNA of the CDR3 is TGCAGCGTTGAAAGGGCTGGAGGTACTGAAGCTTTCTTT.

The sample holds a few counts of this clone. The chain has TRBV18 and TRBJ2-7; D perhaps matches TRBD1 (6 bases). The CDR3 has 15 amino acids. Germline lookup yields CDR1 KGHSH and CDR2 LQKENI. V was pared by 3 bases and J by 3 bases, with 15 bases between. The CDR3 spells CASSPGAGTDYEQYF. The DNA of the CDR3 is TGTGCCAGCTCACCGGGGGCAGGGACGGACTACGAGCAGTACTTC. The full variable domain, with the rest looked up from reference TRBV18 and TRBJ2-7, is NAGVMQNPRHLVRRRGQEARLRCSPMKGHSHVYWYRQLPEEGLKFMVYLQKENIIDESGMPKERFSAEFPKEGPSILRIQQVVRGDSAAYFCASSPGAGTDYEQYFGPGTRLTVT.

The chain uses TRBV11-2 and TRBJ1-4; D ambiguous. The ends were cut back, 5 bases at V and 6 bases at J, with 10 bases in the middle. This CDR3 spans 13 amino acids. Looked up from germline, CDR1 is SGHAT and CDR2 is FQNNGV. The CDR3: CASSPRTDEKLFF. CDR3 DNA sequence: TGTGCCAGCAGCCCACGGACTGATGAAAAACTGTTTTTT.

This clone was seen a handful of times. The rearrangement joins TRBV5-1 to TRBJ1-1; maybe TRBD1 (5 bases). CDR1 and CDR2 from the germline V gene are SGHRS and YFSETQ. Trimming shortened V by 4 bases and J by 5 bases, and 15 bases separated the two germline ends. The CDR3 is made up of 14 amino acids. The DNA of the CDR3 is TGCGCCAGCAGCCGCGCGGGGGAGGTTACTGAAGCTTTCTTT. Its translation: CASSRAGEVTEAFF.

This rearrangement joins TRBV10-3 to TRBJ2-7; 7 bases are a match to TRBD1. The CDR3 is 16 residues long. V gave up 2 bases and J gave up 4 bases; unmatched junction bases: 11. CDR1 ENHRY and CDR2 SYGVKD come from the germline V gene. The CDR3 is CAISETRDSGSYEQYF. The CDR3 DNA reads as TGTGCCATCAGTGAGACCAGGGACAGCGGATCTTACGAGCAGTACTTC.

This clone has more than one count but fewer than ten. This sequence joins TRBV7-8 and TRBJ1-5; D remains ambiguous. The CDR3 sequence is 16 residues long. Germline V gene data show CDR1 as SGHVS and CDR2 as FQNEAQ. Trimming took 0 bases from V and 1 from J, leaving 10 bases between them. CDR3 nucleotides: TGTGCCAGCAGCTTAGCGTGGGAGGCGAGCAATCAGCCCCAGCATTTT. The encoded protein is CASSLAWEASNQPQHF.

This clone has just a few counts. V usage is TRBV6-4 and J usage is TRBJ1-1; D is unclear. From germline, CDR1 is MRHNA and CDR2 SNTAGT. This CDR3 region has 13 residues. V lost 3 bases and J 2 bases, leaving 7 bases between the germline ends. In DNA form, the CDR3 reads TGTGCCAGCAGTGAATCAGTAAACACTGAAGCTTTCTTT. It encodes CASSESVNTEAFF.

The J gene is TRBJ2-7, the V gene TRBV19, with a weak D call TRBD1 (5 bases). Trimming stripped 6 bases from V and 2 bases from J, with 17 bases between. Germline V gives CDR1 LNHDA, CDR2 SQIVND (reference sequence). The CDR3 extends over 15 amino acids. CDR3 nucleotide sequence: TGTGCCAGTAGCAAAGTTCCCCCAGGGACCTACGAGCAGTACTTC. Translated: CASSKVPPGTYEQYF.

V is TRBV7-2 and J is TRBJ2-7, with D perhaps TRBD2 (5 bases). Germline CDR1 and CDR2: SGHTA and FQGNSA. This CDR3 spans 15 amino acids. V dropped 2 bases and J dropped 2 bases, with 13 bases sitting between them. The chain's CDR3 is CASSLSSGLTYEQYF. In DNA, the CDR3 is TGTGCCAGCAGCTTAAGCTCAGGACTCACCTACGAGCAGTACTTC.

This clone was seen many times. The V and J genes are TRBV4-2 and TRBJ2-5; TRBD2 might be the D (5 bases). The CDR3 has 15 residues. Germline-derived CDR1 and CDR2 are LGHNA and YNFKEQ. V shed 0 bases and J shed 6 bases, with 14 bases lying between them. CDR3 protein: CASSQDTEEGKTQYF. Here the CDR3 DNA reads TGTGCCAGCAGCCAAGATACAGAAGAGGGAAAGACCCAGTACTTC.